The present T cell receptor (beta chain) was sequenced within a study of T cell changes during pregnancy in multiple sclerosis. The assay was immunoSEQ multiplex PCR, and TCRdb's table has in-frame clones only and misses some. The data show 38,000 or so clones, about 93% seen once. V lost 3 bases to trimming and J lost 7 bases, with 13 bases between them. CDR3 size: 14 residues. Per the germline V gene, CDR1 is SNHLY and CDR2 is FYNNEI. The specimen was CD4+ T cells from peripheral blood mononuclear cells, collected in the second trimester of pregnancy. The chain is built from TRBV2 and TRBJ1-5, with a tentative D call TRBD1 (5 bases). The receptor's source is a female donor in good health, enrolled as a control in a pregnancy study. CDR3 region: CASSEVRGGQPQHF. The CDR3 DNA reads as TGTGCCAGCAGTGAGGTCCGGGGGGGGCAGCCCCAGCATTTT.